The 9 T cell receptor beta chains below come from one sample, sequenced in a study of patients and donors after allogeneic stem cell transplantation. TCRdb redid the calling of the RT-PCR reads with MiXCR, one entry per CDR3 protein. The sample carries approximately 140,000 distinct CDR3 sequences, over 30% recorded once. The sample comprised blood, either unsorted or a sorted T cell fraction (not recorded which). All receptors derive from a human donor who was either an allogeneic HSCT recipient or a stem cell or donor lymphocyte infusion donor (not recorded which). It is not recorded whose cells these are; they may come from a transplant donor.

The V gene is TRBV4-3, the J gene TRBJ2-1, with 7 positions matching TRBD2. This CDR3 is 13 amino acids long. Germline CDR1 and CDR2: LGHNA and YSLEER. V gave up 8 bases and J gave up 7 bases; unmatched junction bases: 8. CDR3 sequence (DNA): TGCGCCAGCTCAGCGGGGAGGTCTAATGAGCAGTTCTTC. Protein sequence: CASSAGRSNEQFF.

The chain is built from TRBV27 and TRBJ1-2; D not resolved. V was cut by 6 bases and J by 4 bases, with 18 bases left in between. Germline V gene sequence: CDR1 MNHEY, CDR2 SMNVEV (reference sequence). This CDR3 contains 15 residues. CDR3 DNA sequence: TGTGCCAGCAGCAGCGCAGGAGGGCTCCTCTATGGCTACACCTTC. It yields the protein CASSSAGGLLYGYTF.

The rearrangement uses TRBV5-6 and TRBJ2-3; D not certain. V shed 2 bases and J shed 5 bases, with 15 bases lying between them. Germline V gene sequence: CDR1 SGHDT, CDR2 YYEEEE. The CDR3 has 15 residues. The CDR3 here is CASSFGRSGRDTQYF. CDR3 DNA sequence: TGTGCCAGCAGCTTTGGACGGTCGGGCAGAGATACGCAGTATTTT.

J is TRBJ2-1 and V is TRBV6-2 or TRBV6-3, with unresolved D. CDR1 and CDR2 from the germline V gene are MNHEY and SVGEGT. Trimming took 4 bases from V and 9 from J, leaving 10 bases between them. The CDR3 runs to 12 residues. The CDR3: CASSWSSLEQFF. CDR3 DNA sequence: TGTGCCAGCAGTTGGAGTAGCCTTGAGCAGTTCTTC.

V is TRBV6-2 or TRBV6-3 and J is TRBJ1-6; 8 bases align to TRBD1. The CDR3 is 15 amino acids. V was pared by 2 bases and J by 8 bases, with 5 bases of the junction left unmatched. CDR1 and CDR2 (germline): MNHEY, SVGEGT. The CDR3: CASSYLTTGDSPLHF. The CDR3 DNA reads TGTGCCAGCAGTTACCTCACGACAGGGGATTCACCCCTCCACTTT.

This rearrangement joins TRBV5-6 to TRBJ1-2; possibly TRBD1 for D (6 bases). The CDR3 is 16 residues long. Germline V gene data show CDR1 as SGHDT and CDR2 as YYEEEE. Trimming removed 2 bases at V and 0 bases at J, with 14 bases between. This CDR3 reads CASSFRTELANYGYTF. In DNA, the CDR3 is TGTGCCAGCAGCTTCCGGACAGAATTAGCTAACTATGGCTACACCTTC.

This clonotype was counted a few times. The chain uses TRBV2 and TRBJ2-7; D is unclear. V gave up 3 bases and J gave up 3 bases, with 12 bases separating them. The CDR3 is 14 residues long. Germline assignment: CDR1 SNHLY and CDR2 FYNNEI. CDR3 loop: CASSDGVHRYEQYF. CDR3 nucleotides: TGTGCCAGCAGTGATGGGGTTCACCGCTACGAGCAGTACTTC.

This chain uses TRBV9 with TRBJ2-1, with TRBD1 as a possible D gene (5 bases). Germline V gene lookup returns CDR1 SGDLS and CDR2 YYNGEE. Trimming left V 4 bases short and J 5 bases short, with 13 bases between. CDR3 length: 14 residues. The CDR3 protein is CASSPEGADNEQFF. CDR3 bases: TGTGCCAGCAGCCCCGAAGGGGCGGACAATGAGCAGTTCTTC.

The chain recombines TRBV5-1 with TRBJ2-1, with 10 bases identical to TRBD1. The junction had 4 bases not matched to a gene; V was cut back by 4 bases and J by 3 bases. The CDR3 consists of 15 residues. Germline CDR1 is SGHRS and CDR2 is YFSETQ. The CDR3 region has the DNA TGCGCCAGCAGCCACGGGACAGGGGTCTACAATGAGCAGTTCTTC. Residues: CASSHGTGVYNEQFF. Variable domain in full (rest from reference TRBV5-1 and TRBJ2-1): KAGVTQTPRYLIKTRGQQVTLSCSPISGHRSVSWYQQTPGQGLQFLFEYFSETQRNKGNFPGRFSGRQFSNSRSEMNVSTLELGDSALYLCASSHGTGVYNEQFFGPGTRLTVL.